This T cell receptor (beta chain) was documented in a study of cytomegalovirus exposure and HLA in healthy donors. Germline CDR1 and CDR2: GTSNPN and SVGIG (reference sequence). The ends were cut back, 0 bases at V and 6 bases at J, with 6 bases in the middle. There are 12 residues in the CDR3. The PCR had 60 Vbeta and 13 Jbeta primers. Original data processing: Unique TCR beta chains numbered approximately 76 million in a later analysis, with roughly 11 million shared. Measured with immunoSEQ multiplex PCR; TCRdb has only the in-frame clones, and not every one. From that table come the V and J calls and clone size; the DNA was used to work out D and trimming. Counted here are approximately 120,000 clones, roughly three quarters occurring once; the ten biggest clones make up about 1%. Concerning this clone itself: Its antigen is as yet unknown.

Overall study findings and caveats: The authors assumed roughly uniform sequencing depth across donors for presence/absence analyses.

Sampled while nominally healthy, donors likely had unrecorded immune exposures. This receptor was obtained from a woman aged 25-40 years in good health and CMV-seronegative. Sequenced sample: PBMCs. The chain has TRBV30 and TRBJ1-5, with D hard to call. The CDR3 DNA reads TGTGCCTGGAGTGTACACAGTCAGCCCCAGCATTTT. This translates into CAWSVHSQPQHF. Together with reference TRBV30 and TRBJ1-5, the CDR3 gives the full variable domain: SQTIHQWPATLVQPVGSPLSLECTVEGTSNPNLYWYRQAAGRGLQLLFYSVGIGQISSEVPQNLSASRPQDRQFILSSKKLLLSDSGFYLCAWSVHSQPQHFGDGTRLSIL.